This paragraph covers one T cell receptor (beta chain) sequence. The data derive from a study of blood T cell repertoires in COVID-19. Study overall: Acute and convalescent COVID-19 specimens originated in the United States, Italy and Spain. Sources were T cells, B-cell-depleted T cells, or PBMCs; the material itself was cDNA or gDNA.

Original methodology: Estimated nucleated cell counts came from reference gene primer amplification. TCRdb's copy holds only in-frame clones and misses some; the assay was immunoSEQ multiplex PCR. V and J calls and clone size are as listed in that table; D and trimming were resolved from the DNA. This table holds 200,000 to 250,000 clones, about 86% found once. The CDR3 has 13 amino acids. Per germline, CDR1 MNHEY and CDR2 SVGEGT. V shed 6 bases, J shed 2 bases, and the junction held 3 bases outside the gene matches. V gene TRBV6-2 or TRBV6-3 combines with J gene TRBJ1-2, with 7 bases aligning to TRBD1. The TCR comes from a man aged 18-30 years with active or convalescent COVID-19. Source material: peripheral blood. Here the CDR3 DNA reads TGTGCCAGCAGCCTGGGACAGAACTATGGCTACACCTTC. This gives the protein CASSLGQNYGYTF.